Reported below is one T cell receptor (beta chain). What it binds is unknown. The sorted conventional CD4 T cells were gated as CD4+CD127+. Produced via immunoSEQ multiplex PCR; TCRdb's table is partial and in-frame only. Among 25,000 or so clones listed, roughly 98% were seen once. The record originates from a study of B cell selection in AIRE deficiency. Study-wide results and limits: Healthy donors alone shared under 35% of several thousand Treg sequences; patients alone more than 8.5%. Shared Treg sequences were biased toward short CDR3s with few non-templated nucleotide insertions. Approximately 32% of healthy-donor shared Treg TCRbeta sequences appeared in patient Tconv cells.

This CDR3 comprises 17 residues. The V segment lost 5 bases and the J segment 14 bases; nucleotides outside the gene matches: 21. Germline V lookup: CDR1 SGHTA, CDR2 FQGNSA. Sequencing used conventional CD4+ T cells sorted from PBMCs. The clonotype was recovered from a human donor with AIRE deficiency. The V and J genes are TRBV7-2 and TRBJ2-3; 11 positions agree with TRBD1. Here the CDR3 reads CASSPKGGQGALYFLYF. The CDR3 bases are TGTGCCAGCAGCCCCAAGGGAGGACAGGGGGCGCTTTATTTCCTGTATTTT. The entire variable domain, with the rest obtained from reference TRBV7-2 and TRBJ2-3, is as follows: GAGVSQSPSNKVTEKGKDVELRCDPISGHTALYWYRQSLGQGLEFLIYFQGNSAPDKSGLPSDRFSAERTGGSVSTLTIQRTQQEDSAVYLCASSPKGGQGALYFLYFGPGTRLTVL.